This T cell receptor (beta chain) was retrieved from a study of T cell changes during pregnancy in multiple sclerosis. Germline CDR1 KGHSH, CDR2 LQKENI. Trimming took 6 bases from V and 0 from J, leaving 18 bases between them. The CDR3 consists of 17 residues. Only in-frame clones appear in the TCRdb table, and some are missing; sequencing was by immunoSEQ multiplex PCR. The sample consists of just under 70,000 clones, around 90% of them appearing once. The specimen comprised peripheral blood, sampled in the second trimester of pregnancy. This sequence was found in a female donor with multiple sclerosis, enrolled in a pregnancy study. The chain is built from TRBV18 and TRBJ1-3; D is undetermined. DNA of the CDR3: TGTGCCAGCTCCCTCAGAGAAAGGGAGCTCTCTGGAAACACCATATATTTT. Its translation: CASSLRERELSGNTIYF.